The following is a T cell receptor (beta chain) sequence with its context. The antigen is unknown. Repertoires were generated with immunoSEQ multiplex PCR, while TCRdb's copy carries only in-frame clones and drops some. The sample records roughly 3,000 clones, under 25% being singletons. Germline CDR1 SGHNT, CDR2 YENEEA. The V end lost 5 bases, the J end lost 0 bases, and 14 bases lay between the germline ends. This CDR3 region has 16 residues. This specimen comes from a study of T cells in localized non-small cell lung cancer. General study points: Heterogeneity cannot be ruled out, as sequencing used one tumor region only.

The sequences come from lung tumor tissue, collected before any cancer treatment. The receptor comes from a man between 18 and 49 years old with stage II lung adenocarcinoma. This chain joins TRBV11-3 and TRBJ2-1, with a tentative D call TRBD1 (7 bases). Here the CDR3 DNA reads TGTGCCAGCAGCGGACTACAGGGGAGCTCCTACAATGAGCAGTTCTTC. The encoded protein is CASSGLQGSSYNEQFF.